This T cell receptor (beta chain) was observed in a study of regulatory T cells after allogeneic stem cell transplantation (dated by TCRdb to the late 2010s). General notes on the study: Patients were grouped by whether acute graft-versus-host disease developed within 100 days after stem cell transplantation. Conventional CD4+ T cells defined as CD4+CD25+/-CD127+ were also sorted and TCR-sequenced for comparison in the study. CD4+CD25+CD127- regulatory T cells were obtained from patient PBMCs by means of fluorescence-activated cell sorting. The regulatory T-cell TCR repertoire after allogeneic stem cell transplantation was compared between patients with and without acute graft-versus-host disease. Overall study results and their limits: Patients without graft-versus-host disease showed a less diverse, more focused regulatory T-cell TCR repertoire than patients with the disease. Because the patient sample size was small, the findings needed to be validated in a larger cohort. A significantly larger repertoire share was occupied by the top 10 regulatory T-cell clones in non-GvHD patients, which suggested expansion of presumably allo-specific protective clones. Conventional CD4+ T-cell repertoire diversity did not differ significantly between patients with and without graft-versus-host disease. No regulatory T-cell clones were shared by all patients, and sorted cell numbers did not correlate significantly with the inverse Simpson index.

The time point label on this specimen signifies: 30 days after allogeneic hematopoietic stem cell transplantation. At 30 days after allogeneic hematopoietic stem cell transplantation, peripheral blood mononuclear cells were collected from the patients. Sequencing instrument: Illumina MiSeq. The SMARTer RACE cDNA Amplification kit was used to reverse transcribe the RNA, and the TCR beta CDR3 region was then amplified. RNA from sorted cells was extracted with the RNeasy Mini Kit. Illumina paired-end sequencing was used to sequence the TCR beta amplicons. On the study's bioinformatics: TCR repertoire analysis used MiXCR, VDJtools and the tcR R package. The inverse Simpson index was used to measure diversity, and clones were grouped as rare, small, medium or expanded based on each clone's proportion of the repertoire. TCRdb reran the public reads through fastp at Q25 and MiXCR, keeping productive beta chains. Records with the same CDR3 protein are collapsed into one entry carrying the most frequent genes and DNA. The V and J calls come from TCRdb's annotation, not from the publication. Across this sample there are roughly 150 distinct CDR3 sequences, with roughly 20% seen only once. The top ten hold 35% to 55% of the sample.

The CDR3 measures 13 amino acids from cysteine to phenylalanine. CDR3 DNA only is kept here, 39 bases in frame from base 1. The germline ends are 14 bases apart after V is trimmed by 7 bases and J by 5 bases. Taken from the germline V gene, the CDR1 and CDR2 loops are SNHLY and FYNNEI. This clonotype is medium-sized (0.01 to 0.1%). The specificity of this receptor is unknown. One base away there is no much larger clone; base qualities are not given. Source: sorted CD4+ T cells from blood (whether regulatory or conventional is not recorded), taken 30 days after allogeneic stem cell transplant. This clonotype originated in a human patient who had an allogeneic stem cell transplant, so the T cells may come from the graft donor. The V and J segments used are TRBV2 and TRBJ1-1; TRBD1 might be the D gene, on 5 matching bases. Here is the DNA: TGTGCCAGCATTCCGGGACTATCAACTGAAGCTTTCTTT. This translates into CASIPGLSTEAFF.